The 16 T cell receptor beta chains in this list originate from one sample, sequenced in a study of T cell responses to AZD1222 COVID-19 vaccine. Some clones are missing from TCRdb's copy, which holds only in-frame ones; the method was immunoSEQ multiplex PCR. The sample shows 150,000 to 160,000 clones, 75% to 90% of them seen only once. The source material was peripheral blood, sampled after recovery from COVID-19. These receptors originate from an adult who had recovered from COVID-19.

The chain joins TRBV6-2 or TRBV6-3 to TRBJ1-2; TRBD1 aligns across 8 bases. Germline V gene lookup returns CDR1 MNHEY and CDR2 SVGEGT. The V gene end was trimmed by 1 base and the J gene end by 3 bases; junction bases not matched to a gene: 4. This CDR3 spans 15 amino acids. CDR3 amino acids: CASSYLAGGDYGYTF. CDR3 in DNA: TGTGCCAGCAGTTACTTGGCAGGGGGCGACTATGGCTACACCTTC.

The rearrangement joins TRBV4-1 to TRBJ1-1, with TRBD1 matching 9 bases. The junction had 11 bases not matched to a gene; V was cut back by 2 bases and J by 1 base. The V gene's germline CDR1 is MGHRA and CDR2 YSYEKL. This CDR3 has 18 amino acids. The CDR3 reads CASSQFGQGSSANTEAFF. The CDR3 nucleotides are TGCGCCAGCAGCCAATTTGGACAGGGGTCATCCGCGAACACTGAAGCTTTCTTT.

The V gene is TRBV30, the J gene TRBJ2-7, with 7 bases matching TRBD1. The CDR3 is 16 residues long. V dropped 0 bases and J dropped 3; count of bases not matched to a gene: 11. CDR1 GTSNPN and CDR2 SVGIG come from the germline V gene (reference sequence). The CDR3 here is CAWSVHGRGIFYEQYF. CDR3 DNA: TGTGCCTGGAGTGTACATGGCAGGGGGATTTTCTACGAGCAGTACTTC.

V usage is TRBV28 and J usage is TRBJ2-3; the D gene is possibly TRBD2 (7 bases). The germline V gene encodes CDR1 MDHEN and CDR2 SYDVKM. Trimming pared 6 bases from V and 1 base from J, leaving 14 bases between. This CDR3 has 15 amino acids. The CDR3 region is CASRGGGLGTDTQYF. The DNA of the CDR3 is TGTGCCAGCAGGGGAGGGGGTCTGGGCACAGATACGCAGTATTTT. The full variable domain, its missing parts supplied by reference TRBV28 and TRBJ2-3, is DVKVTQSSRYLVKRTGEKVFLECVQDMDHENMFWYRQDPGLGLRLIYFSYDVKMKEKGDIPEGYSVSREKKERFSLILESASTNQTSMYLCASRGGGLGTDTQYFGPGTRLTVL.

The chain has TRBV5-1 and TRBJ2-5; 13 positions agree with TRBD2. Germline V lookup: CDR1 SGHRS, CDR2 YFSETQ. The CDR3 covers 15 residues. V lost 4 bases to trimming and J lost 5 bases; unmatched junction nucleotides: 5. CDR3 coding DNA: TGCGCCAGCAGCCCCTTACTAGCGGGGGGGGAGACCCAGTACTTC. It translates to CASSPLLAGGETQYF. The full variable domain, in which reference TRBV5-1 and TRBJ2-5 provide the parts outside the CDR3, is KAGVTQTPRYLIKTRGQQVTLSCSPISGHRSVSWYQQTPGQGLQFLFEYFSETQRNKGNFPGRFSGRQFSNSRSEMNVSTLELGDSALYLCASSPLLAGGETQYFGPGTRLLVL.

The gene calls are TRBV5-1 and TRBJ1-1, with D maybe TRBD1 (6 bases). V lost 0 bases and J 5 bases, leaving 17 bases between the germline ends. From germline, CDR1 is SGHRS and CDR2 YFSETQ. CDR3 size: 16 residues. CDR3 loop: CASSLGNGGASTEAFF. For the CDR3, the DNA is TGCGCCAGCAGCTTGGGAAATGGGGGGGCGAGTACTGAAGCTTTCTTT.

The rearrangement uses TRBV28 and TRBJ1-1; the D gene is possibly TRBD1 (5 bases). Germline V gene sequence: CDR1 MDHEN, CDR2 SYDVKM. Deletions cut 6 bases from V and 7 bases from J, with 24 bases between. This CDR3 comprises 16 residues. In DNA form, the CDR3 reads TGTGCCAGCAGCTTGGAGCGGGCAGGGCGTTACTTTGAAGCTTTCTTT. As protein: CASSLERAGRYFEAFF.

The gene calls are TRBV21-1 and TRBJ2-3; the table's D gene call, TRBD2, was not cross checked with the DNA. TRBV21-1 is given as a pseudogene. This CDR3 region has 18 residues. The CDR3 DNA is TGTGCCAGCAGCAAAGCTGGGACACTAGCGGGAGGCACAGATACGCAGTATTTT. Protein sequence: CASSKAGTLAGGTDTQYF.

This sequence joins TRBV7-8 and TRBJ1-3; 8 bases map to TRBD1. The V segment lost 4 bases and the J segment 0 bases; nucleotides outside the gene matches: 5. Germline V gene lookup returns CDR1 SGHVS and CDR2 FQNEAQ. CDR3 size: 16 residues. DNA of the CDR3: TGTGCCAGCAGCTCTCCCACAGGGGGCTCTGGAAACACCATATATTTT. Amino acids: CASSSPTGGSGNTIYF.

The rearrangement uses TRBV7-9 and TRBJ2-2; unclear D gene. There are 10 residues in the CDR3. Germline lookup yields CDR1 SEHNR and CDR2 FQNEAQ (reference sequence). V lost 8 bases and J lost 3, with 1 base in between. The CDR3 here is CASDTGELFF. The CDR3 DNA is TGTGCCAGCGACACCGGGGAGCTGTTTTTT.

The chain carries TRBV3-1 (or the pseudogene TRBV3-2) and TRBJ2-7, with D perhaps TRBD1 (7 bases). V was cut by 4 bases and J by 2 bases, with 15 bases left in between. CDR1 and CDR2 (germline): LGHDT, YNNKEL (reference sequence). The CDR3 runs 15 residues. The CDR3 nucleotides read TGTGCCAGCAGCCTGCGGGACAGCCTAACCTACGAGCAGTACTTC. Protein: CASSLRDSLTYEQYF.

The gene calls are TRBV2 and TRBJ1-5, with 7 bases identical to TRBD1. The junction had 5 bases not matched to a gene; V was cut back by 4 bases and J by 5 bases. CDR1 is SNHLY, CDR2 FYNNEI, per germline. The CDR3 extends over 14 amino acids. CDR3: CASSGGTADQPQHF. In DNA form, the CDR3 reads TGTGCCAGCAGTGGAGGGACAGCTGATCAGCCCCAGCATTTT.

This chain connects TRBV5-4 to TRBJ1-6; D possibly corresponds to TRBD1 (6 bases). Trimming removed 4 bases from V and 1 base from J, with 21 bases in between. The CDR3 is made up of 19 amino acids. Germline lookup yields CDR1 SGHNT and CDR2 YYREEE (reference sequence). CDR3 region: CASSRSLGGARSYNSPLHF. CDR3 bases: TGTGCCAGCAGCCGTTCGCTTGGGGGGGCGCGGTCCTATAATTCACCCCTCCACTTT.

The chain recombines TRBV5-1 with TRBJ1-4; D is possibly TRBD1 (6 bases). The V gene's germline CDR1 is SGHRS and CDR2 YFSETQ. The CDR3 totals 15 residues. Trimming cost V 0 bases and J 8 bases, with 14 bases left between them. The CDR3 DNA is TGCGCCAGCAGCTTGGGTGGCAGGGGAAACGAAAAACTGTTTTTT. It yields the protein CASSLGGRGNEKLFF.

J is TRBJ2-5 and V is TRBV7-9, with 7 positions matching TRBD1. This CDR3 comprises 16 residues. Germline CDR1 and CDR2: SEHNR and FQNEAQ (reference sequence). Trimming at V came to 2 bases and at J to 2 bases, leaving 8 bases not matched to a gene. CDR3 in DNA: TGTGCCAGCAGCTTACCTCAGGGACAGCGGCAAGAGACCCAGTACTTC. It translates to CASSLPQGQRQETQYF.

The chain uses TRBV7-3 and TRBJ2-5, with D possibly TRBD2 on 6 matching bases. Germline V gene sequence: CDR1 SGHTA, CDR2 FQGTGA. The CDR3 runs to 16 residues. The V end lost 5 bases, the J end lost 4 bases, and 20 bases lay between the germline ends. The CDR3 bases are TGTGCCAGCAGCACGGGACTCATGGACGGGGGAGAGACCCAGTACTTC. Its protein is CASSTGLMDGGETQYF.